This TCR beta chain was captured by sequencing in a study of CD8 T cells in Susac syndrome. Per the germline V gene, CDR1 is MDHEN and CDR2 is SYDVKM. Between the trimmed V and J ends, which lost 3 bases and 5 bases, there was a span of 15 bases. The CDR3 runs 15 residues. Random hexamers were used to reverse transcribe an amount of about 0.5 to 1 ug RNA. The method of amplification for TCR beta CDR3 was immunoSEQ multiplex PCR, covering 54 Vbeta and 13 Jbeta. TCRdb passed the immunoSEQ multiplex PCR reads through MiXCR, listing each CDR3 protein once. Altogether about 290,000 distinct CDR3 sequences are present, 70% to 90% being singletons, with the ten largest covering around 0.22%. Sequencing of TCR beta was carried out in blood CD8+ and CD4+ T cells. Negative isolation yielded CD8+ and CD4+ T cells; FACS enriched TEMRA cells.

The J gene is TRBJ2-3, the V gene TRBV28; tentatively, D is TRBD2 (5 bases). This TCR derives from a human donor with multiple sclerosis. The sample taken for sequencing was CD8+ T cells from PBMCs. CDR3 amino acids: CASSFTHREGDTQYF. The CDR3 DNA sequence: TGTGCCAGCAGTTTTACCCATCGAGAGGGAGATACGCAGTATTTT.